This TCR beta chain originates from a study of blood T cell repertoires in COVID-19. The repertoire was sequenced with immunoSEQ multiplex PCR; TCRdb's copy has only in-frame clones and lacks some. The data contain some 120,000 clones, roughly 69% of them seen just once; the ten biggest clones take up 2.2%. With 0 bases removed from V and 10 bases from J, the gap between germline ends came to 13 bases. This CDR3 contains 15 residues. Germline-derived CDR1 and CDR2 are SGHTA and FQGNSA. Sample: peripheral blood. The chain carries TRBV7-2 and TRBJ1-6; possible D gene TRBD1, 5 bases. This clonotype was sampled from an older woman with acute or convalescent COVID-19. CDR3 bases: TGTGCCAGCAGCTTAGCGCAAGGAGGGGCCTCACCCCTCCACTTT. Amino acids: CASSLAQGGASPLHF.